The 17 T cell receptor beta chains below all came from one sample that was sequenced in a study of PD-1 blockade in classical Hodgkin lymphoma (dated by TCRdb to 2019 to 2021). Library creation used the immunoSEQ multiplex PCR assay. The immuneACCESS repertoire file appears here via TCRdb, limited to in-frame rearrangements. These files lack a portion of the clones; in checked studies, under half of the deficit traces to unresolved V genes, and the cause of the others is not known. Recorded for this sample are 9,000 to 10,000 clones; approximately 90% of them occurred a single time. The ten largest clones represent roughly an eighth of the sample. What this sample's time point label stands for: cycle 1 day 1 (C1D1), immediately before nivolumab initiation. Every trial patient had relapsed following autologous stem cell transplantation, and prior brentuximab vedotin exposure was what differed among cohorts A, B and C.

The sample in question was peripheral blood mononuclear cells (PBMCs), obtained at baseline. The origin of the receptors is a human donor with classical Hodgkin lymphoma.

The CDR3 sequence is CASSYSPGLRDGEQYF. CDR3 sequence (DNA): TGTGCCAGCAGTTACTCCCCCGGGCTAAGGGATGGCGAGCAGTACTTC. The genes are TRBV6-6 and TRBJ2-7, with D hard to call. Germline values: CDR1 MNHNY, CDR2 SVGAGI (reference sequence). This CDR3 has 16 amino acids. V gave up 0 bases and J gave up 6 bases, with 18 bases separating them.

The chain combines TRBV28 with TRBJ1-4, with D hard to call. Germline loops: CDR1 MDHEN, CDR2 SYDVKM. V was cut by 8 bases and J by 7 bases, with 14 bases left in between. This CDR3 is built from 13 residues. CDR3 region: CASGGGRSEKLFF. CDR3 nucleotide sequence: TGTGCCAGCGGAGGCGGTAGATCTGAAAAACTGTTTTTT.

This chain joins TRBV13 and TRBJ2-7; 8 bases align to TRBD2. CDR1 is PRHDT, CDR2 FYEKMQ, per germline (reference sequence). This CDR3 has 14 amino acids. The trim removed 1 base at V and 4 bases at J, leaving 3 bases unmatched. The DNA for the CDR3 is TGTGCCAGCAGCTTAGCGGGAGGGGCATACGAGCAGTACTTC. It is translated as CASSLAGGAYEQYF.

This clone showed up just a few times. J is TRBJ1-2 and V is TRBV27, with TRBD1 matching 10 bases. This CDR3 is built from 15 residues. Trimming removed 2 bases from V and 3 bases from J; junction bases left unmatched: 3. CDR1 and CDR2 from the germline V gene are MNHEY and SMNVEV (reference sequence). CDR3 sequence: CASSLDRGRDYGYTF. The CDR3 nucleotides read TGTGCCAGCAGTTTAGACAGGGGGCGCGACTATGGCTACACCTTC.

V and J are TRBV6-1 and TRBJ2-7, with D tentatively TRBD1 or TRBD2 (5 bases each). In germline, CDR1 is MNHNS, CDR2 SASEGT. V was pared by 4 bases and J by 4 bases, with 17 bases between. This CDR3 region has 15 residues. The CDR3 DNA sequence: TGTGCCAGCAGTGTTACCGGGGCTAGAAGTTACGAGCAGTACTTC. This codes for CASSVTGARSYEQYF.

The V call is TRBV7-6, the J call TRBJ2-1; 8 nucleotides agree with TRBD2. With V trimmed by 1 base and J by 11 bases, 7 bases remained unmatched. The CDR3 consists of 14 residues. The germline V gene has CDR1 SGHVS and CDR2 FNYEAQ. Written as DNA, the CDR3 is TGTGCCAGCAGCTTAGAAGCCGGACTAGCCCAGCAGTTCTTC. It codes for CASSLEAGLAQQFF. The variable domain in full, completed from reference TRBV7-6 and TRBJ2-1, reads GAGVSQSPRYKVTKRGQDVALRCDPISGHVSLYWYRQALGQGPEFLTYFNYEAQQDKSGLPNDRFSAERPEGSISTLTIQRTEQRDSAMYRCASSLEAGLAQQFFGPGTRLTVL.

This clone has just one count. This chain joins TRBV19 and TRBJ1-1; 7 bases line up with TRBD1. Germline CDR1 LNHDA, CDR2 SQIVND (reference sequence). The V gene end was trimmed by 7 bases and the J gene end by 4 bases; junction bases not matched to a gene: 18. The CDR3 runs to 17 residues. Here the CDR3 reads CASTPGDSLPRGTEAFF. In DNA form, the CDR3 reads TGTGCCAGTACCCCTGGGGACAGTCTTCCCCGGGGCACTGAAGCTTTCTTT.

The CDR3 DNA is TGTGCCATCAGGGTCAGAGGGCAGGAAAATGAGCAGTTCTTC. Translation gives CAIRVRGQENEQFF. The gene calls are TRBV10-3 and TRBJ2-1, with D perhaps matching TRBD2 (5 bases). Between the trimmed V and J ends, which lost 6 bases and 7 bases, there was a span of 16 bases. CDR3 length equals 14 residues. In germline, CDR1 is ENHRY, CDR2 SYGVKD.

The gene calls are TRBV6-1 and TRBJ2-6; 8 bases agree with TRBD1. V trimming: 11 bases; J trimming: 0 bases; junction bases outside the gene matches: 6. The length of the CDR3 is 15 residues. Germline CDR1 and CDR2: MNHNS and SASEGT. CDR3 amino acids: CASGQGASGANVLTF. CDR3 sequence (DNA): TGTGCCTCTGGACAGGGTGCCTCTGGGGCCAACGTCCTGACTTTC.

The chain is built from TRBV9 and TRBJ2-5; 7 nucleotides match TRBD2. Germline-derived CDR1 and CDR2 are SGDLS and YYNGEE. The V and J ends lost 4 bases and 4 bases, in that order; junction bases with no gene match: 7. The CDR3 has 14 amino acids. The CDR3 loop reads CASSHPSGGETQYF. The CDR3 nucleotides read TGTGCCAGCAGCCATCCTAGCGGAGGAGAGACCCAGTACTTC.

The chain carries TRBV5-4 and TRBJ2-5, with 7 positions matching TRBD1. This CDR3 is built from 15 residues. Per the germline V gene, CDR1 is SGHNT and CDR2 is YYREEE (reference sequence). After removal of 1 base from V and 5 bases from J, the junction contained 8 bases not matched to a gene. CDR3: CASSLIKQGWETQYF. The CDR3 DNA is TGTGCCAGCAGCTTGATCAAACAGGGGTGGGAGACCCAGTACTTC.

The chain combines TRBV5-4 with TRBJ1-4; 10 positions agree with TRBD1. Germline V gene data show CDR1 as SGHNT and CDR2 as YYREEE (reference sequence). CDR3 length: 15 amino acids. With V trimmed by 4 bases and J by 5 bases, 5 bases remained unmatched. CDR3 nucleotide sequence: TGTGCCAGCAGCGGGACAGGGGTTGGGAATGAAAAACTGTTTTTT. Translation: CASSGTGVGNEKLFF.

V and J are TRBV15 and TRBJ2-3; 8 bases match TRBD2. V lost 3 bases and J lost 2; bases outside the gene matches: 4. CDR1 and CDR2 (germline): LNHNV, YYDKDF (reference sequence). The CDR3 is made up of 15 amino acids. The CDR3 is CATSRAAGVTDTQYF. In DNA, the CDR3 is TGTGCCACCAGCAGGGCAGCGGGAGTCACAGATACGCAGTATTTT. Complete variable domain (other parts from reference TRBV15 and TRBJ2-3): DAMVIQNPRYQVTQFGKPVTLSCSQTLNHNVMYWYQQKSSQAPKLLFHYYDKDFNNEADTPDNFQSRRPNTSFCFLDIRSPGLGDTAMYLCATSRAAGVTDTQYFGPGTRLTVL.

The chain uses TRBV25-1 and TRBJ2-7; TRBD1 is a possible D gene (8 bases). Germline V lookup: CDR1 MGHDK, CDR2 SYGVNS. The V end was cut by 6 bases, the J end by 5 bases, with 17 bases between. The CDR3 has 14 amino acids. The CDR3 reads CASREQGGFDEQYF. The DNA of the CDR3 is TGTGCCAGCAGGGAACAGGGGGGGTTTGACGAGCAGTACTTC.

This clone has only one observation. The rearrangement uses TRBV5-1 and TRBJ2-7; 10 bases align to TRBD2. The length of the CDR3 is 14 residues. The V and J ends lost 6 bases and 2 bases, in that order; junction bases with no gene match: 5. CDR1 SGHRS and CDR2 YFSETQ come from the germline V gene. The CDR3 nucleotides read TGCGCCAGCAAGAGGACTAGCGGAACCTACGAGCAGTACTTC. Encoded protein: CASKRTSGTYEQYF.

This chain joins TRBV5-1 and TRBJ2-1; the D is unclear. From germline, CDR1 is SGHRS and CDR2 YFSETQ. The CDR3 totals 15 residues. Trimming pared 1 base from V and 4 bases from J, leaving 12 bases between. The CDR3 DNA reads as TGCGCCAGCAGCTTGCTGGCTAGTGCGTACAATGAGCAGTTCTTC. Protein: CASSLLASAYNEQFF.

The CDR3 DNA reads TGTGCCCCCGAAGATCGGGGATCCTACGAGCAGTACTTC. Its protein product is CAPEDRGSYEQYF. The rearrangement joins TRBV19 to TRBJ2-7; a possible D gene is TRBD2 (5 bases). V lost 11 bases to trimming and J lost 1 base, with 15 bases between them. Germline loops: CDR1 LNHDA, CDR2 SQIVND (reference sequence). This CDR3 is 13 amino acids long.